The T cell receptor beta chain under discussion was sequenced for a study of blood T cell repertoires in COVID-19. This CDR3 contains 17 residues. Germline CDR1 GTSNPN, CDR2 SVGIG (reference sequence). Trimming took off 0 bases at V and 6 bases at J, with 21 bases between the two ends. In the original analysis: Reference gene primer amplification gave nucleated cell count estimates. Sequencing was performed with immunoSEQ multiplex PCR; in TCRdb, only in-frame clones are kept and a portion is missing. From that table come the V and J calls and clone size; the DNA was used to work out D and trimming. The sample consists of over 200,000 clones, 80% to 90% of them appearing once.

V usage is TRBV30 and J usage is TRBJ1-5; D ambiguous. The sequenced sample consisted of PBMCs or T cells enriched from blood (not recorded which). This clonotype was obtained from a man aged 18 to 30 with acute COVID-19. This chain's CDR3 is CAWSVRALSGEGQPQHF. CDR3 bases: TGTGCCTGGAGTGTCCGGGCTCTCTCCGGGGAGGGTCAGCCCCAGCATTTT. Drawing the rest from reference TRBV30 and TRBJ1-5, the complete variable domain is SQTIHQWPATLVQPVGSPLSLECTVEGTSNPNLYWYRQAAGRGLQLLFYSVGIGQISSEVPQNLSASRPQDRQFILSSKKLLLSDSGFYLCAWSVRALSGEGQPQHFGDGTRLSIL.